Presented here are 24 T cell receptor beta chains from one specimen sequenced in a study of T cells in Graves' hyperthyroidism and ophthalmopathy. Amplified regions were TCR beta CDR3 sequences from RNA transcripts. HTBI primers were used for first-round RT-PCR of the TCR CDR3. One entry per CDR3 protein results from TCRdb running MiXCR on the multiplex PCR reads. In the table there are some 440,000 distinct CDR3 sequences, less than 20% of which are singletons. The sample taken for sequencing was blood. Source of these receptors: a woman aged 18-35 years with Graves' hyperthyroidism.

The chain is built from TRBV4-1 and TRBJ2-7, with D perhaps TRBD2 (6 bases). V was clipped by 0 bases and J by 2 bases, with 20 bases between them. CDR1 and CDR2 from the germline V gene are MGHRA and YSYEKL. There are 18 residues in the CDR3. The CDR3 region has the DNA TGCGCCAGCAGCCAAGAGAGTCCGGCGGGGAGCCTCCCCTACGAGCAGTACTTC. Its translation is CASSQESPAGSLPYEQYF.

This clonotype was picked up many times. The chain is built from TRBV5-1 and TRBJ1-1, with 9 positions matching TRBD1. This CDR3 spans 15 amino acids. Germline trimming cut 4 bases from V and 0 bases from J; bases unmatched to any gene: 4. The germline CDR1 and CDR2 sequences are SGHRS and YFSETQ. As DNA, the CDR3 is TGCGCCAGCAGCCCACAGGGGGCAATGAACACTGAAGCTTTCTTT. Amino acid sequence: CASSPQGAMNTEAFF.

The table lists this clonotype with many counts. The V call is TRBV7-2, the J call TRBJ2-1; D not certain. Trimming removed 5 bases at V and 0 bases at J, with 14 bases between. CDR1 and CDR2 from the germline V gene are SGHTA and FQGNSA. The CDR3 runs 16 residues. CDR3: CASSRNSLSSYNEQFF. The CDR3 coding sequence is TGTGCCAGCAGCCGCAATAGTCTGAGCTCCTACAATGAGCAGTTCTTC.

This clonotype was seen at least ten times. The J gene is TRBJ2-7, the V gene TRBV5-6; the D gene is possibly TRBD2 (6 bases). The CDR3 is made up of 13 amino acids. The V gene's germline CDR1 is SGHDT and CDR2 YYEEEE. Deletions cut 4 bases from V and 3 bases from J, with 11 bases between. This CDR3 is CASSTGLDYEQYF. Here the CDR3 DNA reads TGTGCCAGCAGCACGGGACTGGACTACGAGCAGTACTTC. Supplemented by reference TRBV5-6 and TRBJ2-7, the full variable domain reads DAGVTQSPTHLIKTRGQQVTLRCSPKSGHDTVSWYQQALGQGPQFIFQYYEEEERQRGNFPDRFSGHQFPNYSSELNVNALLLGDSALYLCASSTGLDYEQYFGPGTRLTVT.

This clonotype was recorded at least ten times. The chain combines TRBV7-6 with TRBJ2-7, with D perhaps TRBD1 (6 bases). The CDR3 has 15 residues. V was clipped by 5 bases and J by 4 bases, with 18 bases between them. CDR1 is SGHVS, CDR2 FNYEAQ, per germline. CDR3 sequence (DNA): TGTGCCAGCAGCAACACAGGGCTAATAGGATACGAGCAGTACTTC. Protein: CASSNTGLIGYEQYF.

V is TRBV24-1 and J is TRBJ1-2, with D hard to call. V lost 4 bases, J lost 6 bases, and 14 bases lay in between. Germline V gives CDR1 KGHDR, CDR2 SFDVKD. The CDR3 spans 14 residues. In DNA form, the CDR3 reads TGTGCCACCAGTGAGGCTGCACGAAGGGATGGCTACACCTTC. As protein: CATSEAARRDGYTF.

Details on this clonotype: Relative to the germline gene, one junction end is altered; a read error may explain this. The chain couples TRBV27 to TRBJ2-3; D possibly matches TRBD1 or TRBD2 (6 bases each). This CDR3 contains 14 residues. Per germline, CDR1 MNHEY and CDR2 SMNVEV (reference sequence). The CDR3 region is CARSSRGGPDTQYF. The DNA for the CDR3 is TGTGCCCGCAGTTCAAGAGGGGGGCCAGATACGCAGTATTTT.

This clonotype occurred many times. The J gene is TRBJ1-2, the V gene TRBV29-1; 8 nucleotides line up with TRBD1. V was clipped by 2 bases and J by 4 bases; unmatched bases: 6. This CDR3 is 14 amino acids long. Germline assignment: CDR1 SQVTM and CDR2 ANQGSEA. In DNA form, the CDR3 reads TGCAGCGTTGAATCGTTTGACAGGGGCTATGGCTACACCTTC. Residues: CSVESFDRGYGYTF.

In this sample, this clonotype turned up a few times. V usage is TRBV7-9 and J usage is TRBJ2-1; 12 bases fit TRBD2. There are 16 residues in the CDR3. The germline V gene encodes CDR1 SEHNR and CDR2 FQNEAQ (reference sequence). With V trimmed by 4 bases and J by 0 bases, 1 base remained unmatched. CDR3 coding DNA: TGTGCCAGCAGCTCGGGACTAGCGGGCTCCTACAATGAGCAGTTCTTC. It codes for CASSSGLAGSYNEQFF. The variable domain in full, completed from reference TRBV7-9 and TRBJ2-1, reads DTGVSQNPRHKITKRGQNVTFRCDPISEHNRLYWYRQTLGQGPEFLTYFQNEAQLEKSRLLSDRFSAERPKGSFSTLEIQRTEQGDSAMYLCASSSGLAGSYNEQFFGPGTRLTVL.

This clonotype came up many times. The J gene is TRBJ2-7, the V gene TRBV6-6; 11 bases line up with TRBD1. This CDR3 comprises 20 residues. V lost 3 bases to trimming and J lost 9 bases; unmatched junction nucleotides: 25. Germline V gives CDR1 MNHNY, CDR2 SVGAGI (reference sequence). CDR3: CASSYLETPIGQGAPLRQYF. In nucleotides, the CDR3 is TGTGCCAGCAGTTATTTGGAGACCCCAATAGGACAGGGGGCCCCTTTGCGGCAGTACTTC.

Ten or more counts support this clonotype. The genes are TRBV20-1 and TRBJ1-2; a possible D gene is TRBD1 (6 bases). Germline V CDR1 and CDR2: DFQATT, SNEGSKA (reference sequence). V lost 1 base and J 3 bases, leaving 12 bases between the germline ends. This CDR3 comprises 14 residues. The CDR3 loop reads CSARVGALDYGYTF. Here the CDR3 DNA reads TGCAGTGCTAGAGTGGGGGCGCTTGACTATGGCTACACCTTC.

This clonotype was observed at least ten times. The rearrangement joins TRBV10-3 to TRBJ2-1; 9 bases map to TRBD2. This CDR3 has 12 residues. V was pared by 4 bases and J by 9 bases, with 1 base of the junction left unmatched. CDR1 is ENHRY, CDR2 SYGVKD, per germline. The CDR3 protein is CAISVLAGEQFF. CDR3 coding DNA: TGTGCCATCAGTGTACTAGCGGGTGAGCAGTTCTTC.

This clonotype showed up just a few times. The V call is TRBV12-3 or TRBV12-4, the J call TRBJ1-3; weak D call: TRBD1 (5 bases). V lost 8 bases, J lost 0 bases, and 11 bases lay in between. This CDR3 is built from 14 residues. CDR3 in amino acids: CASDSGVSGNTIYF. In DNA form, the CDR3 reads TGTGCCAGCGACTCGGGGGTCTCTGGAAACACCATATATTTT.

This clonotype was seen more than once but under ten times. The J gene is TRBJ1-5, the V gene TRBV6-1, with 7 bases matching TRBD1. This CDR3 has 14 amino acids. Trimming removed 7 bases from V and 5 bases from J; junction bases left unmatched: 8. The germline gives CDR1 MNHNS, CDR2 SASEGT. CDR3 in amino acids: CASTDTGVYQPQHF. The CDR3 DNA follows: TGTGCCAGCACCGATACAGGGGTCTATCAGCCCCAGCATTTT.

CDR3 sequence: CATSARRGGTDTQYF. Written as DNA, the CDR3 is TGTGCCACCAGCGCCCGTAGGGGCGGCACAGATACGCAGTATTTT. The chain has TRBV15 and TRBJ2-3, with D possibly TRBD1 on 5 matching bases. The CDR3 extends over 15 amino acids. The germline CDR1 and CDR2 sequences are LNHNV and YYDKDF (reference sequence). The germline V and J ends were trimmed by 5 bases and 1 base, with 13 bases remaining between them.

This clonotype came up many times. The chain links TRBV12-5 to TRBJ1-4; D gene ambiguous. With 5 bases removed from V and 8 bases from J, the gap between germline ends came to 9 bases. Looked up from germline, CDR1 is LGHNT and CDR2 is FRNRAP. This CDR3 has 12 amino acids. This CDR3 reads CASGPRREKLFF. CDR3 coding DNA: TGTGCTAGTGGTCCCAGAAGGGAAAAACTGTTTTTT.

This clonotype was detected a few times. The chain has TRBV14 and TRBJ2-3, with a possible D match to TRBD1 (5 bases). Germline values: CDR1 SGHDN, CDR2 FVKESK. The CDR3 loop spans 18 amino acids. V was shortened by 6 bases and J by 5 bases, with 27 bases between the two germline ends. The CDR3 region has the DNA TGTGCCAGCAGTCCACGGACCCAGGCCACAGGATCGGTAGATACGCAGTATTTT. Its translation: CASSPRTQATGSVDTQYF.

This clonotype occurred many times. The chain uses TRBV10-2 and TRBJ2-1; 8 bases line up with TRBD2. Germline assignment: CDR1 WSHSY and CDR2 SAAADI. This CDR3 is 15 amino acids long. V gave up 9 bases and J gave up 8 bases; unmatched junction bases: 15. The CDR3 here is CARGDPGLVDYEQFF. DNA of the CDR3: TGCGCCAGGGGAGACCCGGGACTAGTAGATTATGAGCAGTTCTTC.

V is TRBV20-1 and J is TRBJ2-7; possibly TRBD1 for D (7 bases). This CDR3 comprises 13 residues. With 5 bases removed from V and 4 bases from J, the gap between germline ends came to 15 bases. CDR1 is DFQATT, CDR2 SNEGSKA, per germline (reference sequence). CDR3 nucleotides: TGCAGTGCTGGGCGGGACAGACCATACGAGCAGTACTTC. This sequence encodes CSAGRDRPYEQYF.

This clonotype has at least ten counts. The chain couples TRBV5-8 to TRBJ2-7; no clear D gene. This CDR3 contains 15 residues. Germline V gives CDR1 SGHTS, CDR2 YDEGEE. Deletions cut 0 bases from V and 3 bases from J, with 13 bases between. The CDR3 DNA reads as TGTGCCAGCAGCTTGGACCCTCATCGGAACTACGAGCAGTACTTC. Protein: CASSLDPHRNYEQYF.

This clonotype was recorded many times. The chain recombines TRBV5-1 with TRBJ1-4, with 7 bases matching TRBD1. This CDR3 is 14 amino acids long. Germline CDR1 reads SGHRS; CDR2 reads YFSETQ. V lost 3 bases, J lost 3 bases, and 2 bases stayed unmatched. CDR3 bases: TGCGCCAGCAGCTCCGGACAGGCTAATGAAAAACTGTTTTTT. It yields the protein CASSSGQANEKLFF.

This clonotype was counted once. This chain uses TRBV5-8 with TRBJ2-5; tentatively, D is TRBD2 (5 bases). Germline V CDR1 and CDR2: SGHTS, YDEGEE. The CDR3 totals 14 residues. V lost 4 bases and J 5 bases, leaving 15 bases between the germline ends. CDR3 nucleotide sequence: TGTGCCAGCAGCCAAAGAGCCCGGAGGGAGACCCAGTACTTC. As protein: CASSQRARRETQYF.

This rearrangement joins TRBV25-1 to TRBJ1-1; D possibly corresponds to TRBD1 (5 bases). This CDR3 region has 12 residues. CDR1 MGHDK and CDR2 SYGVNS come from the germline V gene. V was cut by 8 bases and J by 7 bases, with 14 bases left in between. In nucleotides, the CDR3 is TGTGCCAGCTCCCATCGGGGCAGTGAAGCTTTCTTT. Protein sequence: CASSHRGSEAFF.

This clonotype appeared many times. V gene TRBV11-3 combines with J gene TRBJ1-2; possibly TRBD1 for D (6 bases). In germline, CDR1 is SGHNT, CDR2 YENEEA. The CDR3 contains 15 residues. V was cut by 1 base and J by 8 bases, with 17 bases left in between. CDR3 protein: CASSLGPPGVYGYTF. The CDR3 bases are TGTGCCAGCAGCTTAGGTCCCCCAGGGGTGTACGGCTACACCTTC.